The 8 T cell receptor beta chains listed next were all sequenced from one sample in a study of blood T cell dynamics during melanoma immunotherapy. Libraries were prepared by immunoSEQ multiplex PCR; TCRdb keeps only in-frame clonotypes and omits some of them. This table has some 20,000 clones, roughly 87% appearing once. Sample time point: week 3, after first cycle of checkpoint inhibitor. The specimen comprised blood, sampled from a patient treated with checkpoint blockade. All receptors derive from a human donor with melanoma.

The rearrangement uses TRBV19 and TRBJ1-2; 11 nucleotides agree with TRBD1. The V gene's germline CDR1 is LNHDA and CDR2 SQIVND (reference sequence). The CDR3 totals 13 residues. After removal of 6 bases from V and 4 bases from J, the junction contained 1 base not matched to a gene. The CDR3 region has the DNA TGTGCCAGTAGCGGACAGGGGGCCTATGGCTACACCTTC. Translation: CASSGQGAYGYTF.

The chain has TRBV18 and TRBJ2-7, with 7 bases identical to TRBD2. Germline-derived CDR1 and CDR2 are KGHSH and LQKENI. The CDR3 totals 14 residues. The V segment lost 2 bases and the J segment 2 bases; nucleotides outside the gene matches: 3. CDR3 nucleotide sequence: TGTGCCAGCTCACCAACCCTAGCGGCCTACGAGCAGTACTTC. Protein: CASSPTLAAYEQYF. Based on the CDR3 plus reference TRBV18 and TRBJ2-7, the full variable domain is NAGVMQNPRHLVRRRGQEARLRCSPMKGHSHVYWYRQLPEEGLKFMVYLQKENIIDESGMPKERFSAEFPKEGPSILRIQQVVRGDSAAYFCASSPTLAAYEQYFGPGTRLTVT.

DNA for the CDR3: TGTGCCAGCAGCGTAATAGGGGCTGGCGAGCAGTACTTC. Its protein is CASSVIGAGEQYF. The chain couples TRBV9 to TRBJ2-7; tentative D call: TRBD1 (5 bases). The germline gives CDR1 SGDLS, CDR2 YYNGEE. Trimming cost V 1 base and J 6 bases, with 11 bases left between them. CDR3 size: 13 residues.

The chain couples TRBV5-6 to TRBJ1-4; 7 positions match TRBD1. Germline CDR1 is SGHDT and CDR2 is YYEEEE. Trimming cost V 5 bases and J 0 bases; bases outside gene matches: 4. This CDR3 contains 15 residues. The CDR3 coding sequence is TGTGCCAGCAGAAGAACAGGGGCAACTAATGAAAAACTGTTTTTT. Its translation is CASRRTGATNEKLFF.

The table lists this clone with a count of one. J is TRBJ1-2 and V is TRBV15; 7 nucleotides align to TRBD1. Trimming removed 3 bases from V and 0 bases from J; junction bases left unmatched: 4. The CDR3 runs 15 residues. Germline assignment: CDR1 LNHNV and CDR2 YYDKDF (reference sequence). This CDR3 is CATSRRTGANYGYTF. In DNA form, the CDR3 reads TGTGCCACCAGCAGGAGGACAGGCGCTAACTATGGCTACACCTTC.

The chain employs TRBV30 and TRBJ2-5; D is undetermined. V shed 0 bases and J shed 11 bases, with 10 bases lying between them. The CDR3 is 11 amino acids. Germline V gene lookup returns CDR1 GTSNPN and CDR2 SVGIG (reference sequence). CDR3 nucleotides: TGTGCCTGGAGTGTATTCCAGGAGCAGTACTTC. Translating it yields CAWSVFQEQYF.

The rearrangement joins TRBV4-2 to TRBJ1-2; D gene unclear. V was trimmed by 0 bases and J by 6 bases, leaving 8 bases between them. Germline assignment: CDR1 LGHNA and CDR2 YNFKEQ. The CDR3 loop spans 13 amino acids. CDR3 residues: CASSQESLHGYTF. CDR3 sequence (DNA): TGTGCCAGCAGCCAAGAGAGCCTCCATGGCTACACCTTC.

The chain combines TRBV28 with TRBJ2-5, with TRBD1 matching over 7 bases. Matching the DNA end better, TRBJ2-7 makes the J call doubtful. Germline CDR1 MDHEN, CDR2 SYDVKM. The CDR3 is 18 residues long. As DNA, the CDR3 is TGTGCCAGCAGTTACTCGGATAACAGGGGCTTAAAGTCCTACGAGCAGTACTTC. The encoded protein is CASSYSDNRGLKSYEQYF.